This TCR beta chain is drawn from a study of T cells in Graves' hyperthyroidism and ophthalmopathy. RNA transcripts gave rise to amplified TCR beta CDR3 regions. A first-round RT-PCR of the TCR CDR3 used the HTBI primer set. MiXCR, run by TCRdb on the multiplex PCR reads, gives a single entry per CDR3 protein. The sample yields approximately 560,000 distinct CDR3 sequences, 15% to 18% seen once. Study-wide findings and caveats: Also found in blood were most expanded thyroid clonotypes above 0.001.

When ophthalmopathy did not progress within 18 months, Graves' hyperthyroidism was considered stable. Criteria for exclusion of patients were uncontrolled infection, other autoimmune disease, pregnancy or lactation. CDR3 length equals 14 residues. Germline CDR1 and CDR2: KGHSH and LQKENI. Trimming stripped 3 bases from V and 8 bases from J, with 14 bases between. Comment on this clonotype: Its cognate antigen is unknown.

The receptor was isolated from a woman between 25 and 40 years old with Graves' hyperthyroidism. Sequences were obtained from blood. V is TRBV18 and J is TRBJ1-5; D is unresolved. The CDR3 nucleotides read TGTGCCAGCTCACCGTACGGGCCACCGGAGCCCCAGCATTTT. Its protein is CASSPYGPPEPQHF.